This T cell receptor (beta chain) was recorded in a study of T cell responses to AZD1222 COVID-19 vaccine. Pooled samples include second doses given at about 4 or 12 weeks. Measured with immunoSEQ multiplex PCR; TCRdb has only the in-frame clones, and not every one. This repertoire shows 140,000 or so clones, roughly 87% found once; its top ten account for about 1.8%. Worth noting for this clone: Its antigen remains unidentified.

Findings and caveats of the study: Among the donors, most were white British and more were female, and clonal diversity was possibly underestimated. Dominant at 160-218 and 743-854, vaccine-associated CD4 TCRs also spanned spike. Repertoire collection took place solely once the T cell response had peaked.

This CDR3 region has 18 residues. CDR1 and CDR2 (germline): SGHTA, FQGNSA. Trimming left V 4 bases short and J 2 bases short, with 23 bases between. This sequence joins TRBV7-2 and TRBJ2-5; weak D call: TRBD1 (6 bases). This receptor was taken from an adult who received the AZD1222 COVID-19 vaccine. This specimen consisted of peripheral blood, obtained 28 days after the second AZD1222 dose. CDR3 coding DNA: TGTGCCAGCAGCTCCCATGGGCCCTCCAGGGGCAAACAAGAGACCCAGTACTTC. Its protein product is CASSSHGPSRGKQETQYF.